This T cell receptor (beta chain) was captured by sequencing in a study of T-cell reconstitution after alpha-beta-depleted transplantation in children. Study-level findings and limits: About two months after transplant, alpha-beta T cells reportedly came from several hundred expanded graft clones.

The CDR3 sequence is 15 residues long. From germline, CDR1 is SEHNR and CDR2 FQNEAQ (reference sequence). V was trimmed by 0 bases and J by 3 bases, leaving 12 bases between them. During its preparation, the TCRbeta library received unique molecular identifiers. Via MiXCR, TCRdb re-called the PCR reads, giving one row per CDR3 protein. Here the sample spans about 830,000 distinct CDR3 sequences, about 15% being singletons. This clonotype was counted only a few times. Its specificity is not known. The chain joins TRBV7-9 to TRBJ2-7, with D possibly being TRBD2 (7 bases). The TCR originated in a male patient between 5 and 17 years old who had a stem cell transplant for acute lymphoblastic leukemia, so the T cells may come from the graft donor. Sequencing was performed on PBMCs, mostly from graft donor cells, taken 360 days after TCRalphabeta/CD19-depleted stem cell transplant. The CDR3 spells CASSLATGLVYEQYF. CDR3 sequence (DNA): TGTGCCAGCAGCTTAGCGACAGGACTAGTCTACGAGCAGTACTTC.